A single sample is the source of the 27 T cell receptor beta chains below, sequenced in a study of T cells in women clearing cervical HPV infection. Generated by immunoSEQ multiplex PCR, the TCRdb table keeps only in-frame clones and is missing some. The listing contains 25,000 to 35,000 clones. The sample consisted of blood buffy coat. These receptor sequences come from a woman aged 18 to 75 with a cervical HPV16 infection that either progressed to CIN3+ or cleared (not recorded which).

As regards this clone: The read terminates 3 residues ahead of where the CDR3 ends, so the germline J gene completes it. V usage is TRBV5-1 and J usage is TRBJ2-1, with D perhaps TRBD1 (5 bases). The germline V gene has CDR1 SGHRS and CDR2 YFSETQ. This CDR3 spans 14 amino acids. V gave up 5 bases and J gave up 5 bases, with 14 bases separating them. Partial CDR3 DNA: TGCGCCAGCAGTCCTAGGGTCAGGGACAATGAG. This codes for CASSPRVRDNE. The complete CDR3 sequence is CASSPRVRDNEQFF.

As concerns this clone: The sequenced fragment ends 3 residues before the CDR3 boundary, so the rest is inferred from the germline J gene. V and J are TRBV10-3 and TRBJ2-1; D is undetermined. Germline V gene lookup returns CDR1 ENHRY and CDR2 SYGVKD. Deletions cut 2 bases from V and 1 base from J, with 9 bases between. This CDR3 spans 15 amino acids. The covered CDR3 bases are TGTGCCATCAGTGAGACTACCTCGTCCTACAATGAG. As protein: CAISETTSSYNE. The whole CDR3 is CAISETTSSYNEQFF.

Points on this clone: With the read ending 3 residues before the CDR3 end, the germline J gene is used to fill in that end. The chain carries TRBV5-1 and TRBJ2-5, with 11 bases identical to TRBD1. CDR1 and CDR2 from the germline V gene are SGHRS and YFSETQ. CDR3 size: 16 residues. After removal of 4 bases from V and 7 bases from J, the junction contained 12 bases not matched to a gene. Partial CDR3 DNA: TGCGCCAGCAGCGCCTTACAGGGACAGGGGGTGGGGACC. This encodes CASSALQGQGVGT. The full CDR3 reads CASSALQGQGVGTQYF.

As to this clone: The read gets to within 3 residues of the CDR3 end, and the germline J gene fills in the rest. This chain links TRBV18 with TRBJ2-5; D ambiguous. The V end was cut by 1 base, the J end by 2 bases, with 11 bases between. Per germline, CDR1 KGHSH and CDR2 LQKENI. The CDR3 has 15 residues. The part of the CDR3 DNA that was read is TGTGCCAGCTCACCACGGCAAGGTCCACAAGAGACC. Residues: CASSPRQGPQET. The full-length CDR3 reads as CASSPRQGPQETQYF.

The sequenced CDR3 bases are TGCGCCAGCAGCTTGGGGTCGGCGGGATTAGAGACC. This codes for CASSLGSAGLET. The full CDR3 protein reads CASSLGSAGLETQYF. The chain links TRBV5-1 to TRBJ2-5, with D maybe TRBD2 (6 bases). The read terminates 3 residues ahead of where the CDR3 ends, so the germline J gene completes it. This CDR3 is built from 15 residues. Trimming shortened V by 0 bases and J by 4 bases, and 13 bases separated the two germline ends. The V gene's germline CDR1 is SGHRS and CDR2 YFSETQ.

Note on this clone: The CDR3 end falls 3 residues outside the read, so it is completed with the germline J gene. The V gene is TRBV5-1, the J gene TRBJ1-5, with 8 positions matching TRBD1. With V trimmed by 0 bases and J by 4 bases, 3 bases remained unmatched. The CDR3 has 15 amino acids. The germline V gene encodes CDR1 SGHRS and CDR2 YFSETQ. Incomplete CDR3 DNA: TGCGCCAGCAGCTTGGAGGGACAGGTTAATCAGCCC. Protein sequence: CASSLEGQVNQP. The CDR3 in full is CASSLEGQVNQPQHF. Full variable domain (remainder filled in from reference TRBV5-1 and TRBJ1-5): KAGVTQTPRYLIKTRGQQVTLSCSPISGHRSVSWYQQTPGQGLQFLFEYFSETQRNKGNFPGRFSGRQFSNSRSEMNVSTLELGDSALYLCASSLEGQVNQPQHFGDGTRLSIL.

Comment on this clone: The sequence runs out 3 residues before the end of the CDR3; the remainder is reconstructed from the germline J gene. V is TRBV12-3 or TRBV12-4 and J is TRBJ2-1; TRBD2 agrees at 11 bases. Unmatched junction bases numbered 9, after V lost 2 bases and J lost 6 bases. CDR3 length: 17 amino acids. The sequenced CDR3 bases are TGTGCCAGCAGTTTAAGAAGGACCGGGACTAGCGGCAATGAG. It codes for CASSLRRTGTSGNE. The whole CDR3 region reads CASSLRRTGTSGNEQFF.

The CDR3 region is CASRLPDSNSPLFF. Partial CDR3 DNA: TGTGCCAGTAGGCTCCCGGACAGTAATTCACCG. The genes are TRBV19 and TRBJ2-2; D perhaps matches TRBD1 (6 bases). The CDR3 end lies 3 residues beyond the end of the read and is filled in from the germline J gene. The CDR3 sequence is 14 residues long. CDR1 and CDR2 (germline): LNHDA, SQIVND (reference sequence).

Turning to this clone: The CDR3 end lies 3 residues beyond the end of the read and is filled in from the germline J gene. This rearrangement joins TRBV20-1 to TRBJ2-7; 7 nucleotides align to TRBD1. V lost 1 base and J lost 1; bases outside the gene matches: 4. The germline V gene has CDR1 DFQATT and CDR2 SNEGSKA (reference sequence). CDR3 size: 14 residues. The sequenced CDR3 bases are TGCAGTGCTAGAGCTCCAGGGGGATCCTACGAG. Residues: CSARAPGGSYE. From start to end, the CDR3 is CSARAPGGSYEQYF.

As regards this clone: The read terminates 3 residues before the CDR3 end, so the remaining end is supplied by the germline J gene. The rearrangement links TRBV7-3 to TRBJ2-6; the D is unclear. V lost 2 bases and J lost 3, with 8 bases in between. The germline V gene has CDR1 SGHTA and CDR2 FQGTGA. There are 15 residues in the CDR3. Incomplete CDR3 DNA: TGTGCCAGCAGCTTACAGGAGAGTGGGGCCAACGTC. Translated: CASSLQESGANV. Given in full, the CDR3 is CASSLQESGANVLTF.

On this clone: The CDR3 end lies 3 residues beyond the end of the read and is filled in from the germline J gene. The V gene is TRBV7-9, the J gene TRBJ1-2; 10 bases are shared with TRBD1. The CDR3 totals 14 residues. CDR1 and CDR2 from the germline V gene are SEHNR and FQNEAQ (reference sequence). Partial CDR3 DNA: TGTGCCAGCAGCCCTTGGACAGGGGGGAGCGAC. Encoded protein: CASSPWTGGSD. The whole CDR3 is CASSPWTGGSDYTF.

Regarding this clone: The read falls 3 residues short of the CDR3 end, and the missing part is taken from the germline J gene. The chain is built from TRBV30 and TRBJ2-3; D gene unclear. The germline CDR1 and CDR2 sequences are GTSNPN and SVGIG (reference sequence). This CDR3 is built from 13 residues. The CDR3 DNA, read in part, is TGTGCCTGGAGTGTAACCGGGTGTGAGCCG. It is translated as CAWSVTGCEP. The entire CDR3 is CAWSVTGCEPQYF.

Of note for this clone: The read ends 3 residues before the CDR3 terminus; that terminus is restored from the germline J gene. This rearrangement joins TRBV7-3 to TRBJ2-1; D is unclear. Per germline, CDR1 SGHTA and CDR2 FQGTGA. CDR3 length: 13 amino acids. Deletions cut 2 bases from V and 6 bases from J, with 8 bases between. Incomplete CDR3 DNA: TGTGCCAGCAGCTTAGGGCTTATCAATGAG. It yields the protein CASSLGLINE. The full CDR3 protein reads CASSLGLINEQFF. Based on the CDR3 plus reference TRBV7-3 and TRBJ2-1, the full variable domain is GAGVSQTPSNKVTEKGKYVELRCDPISGHTALYWYRQSLGQGPEFLIYFQGTGAADDSGLPNDRFFAVRPEGSVSTLKIQRTERGDSAVYLCASSLGLINEQFFGPGTRLTVL.

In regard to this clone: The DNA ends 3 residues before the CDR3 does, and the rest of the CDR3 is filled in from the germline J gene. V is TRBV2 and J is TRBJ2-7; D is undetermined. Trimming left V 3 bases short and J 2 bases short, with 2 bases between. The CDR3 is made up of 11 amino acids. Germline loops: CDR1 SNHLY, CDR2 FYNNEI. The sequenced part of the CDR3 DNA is TGTGCCAGCAGTGATACCTACGAG. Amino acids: CASSDTYE. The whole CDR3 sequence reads CASSDTYEQYF.

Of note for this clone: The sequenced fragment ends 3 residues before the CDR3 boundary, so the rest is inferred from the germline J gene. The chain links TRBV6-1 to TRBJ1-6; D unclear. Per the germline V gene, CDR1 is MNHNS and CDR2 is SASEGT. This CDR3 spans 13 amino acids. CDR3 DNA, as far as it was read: TGTGCCAGCAGTGTTACTAGCGGAGGAACC. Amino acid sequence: CASSVTSGGT. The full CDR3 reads CASSVTSGGTLHF.

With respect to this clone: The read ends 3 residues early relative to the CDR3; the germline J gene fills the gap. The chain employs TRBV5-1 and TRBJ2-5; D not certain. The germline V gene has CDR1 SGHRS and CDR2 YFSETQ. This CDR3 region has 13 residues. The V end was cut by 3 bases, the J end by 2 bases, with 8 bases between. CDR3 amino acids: CASSSGGQETQYF. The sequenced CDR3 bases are TGCGCCAGCAGCTCAGGTGGGCAAGAGACC. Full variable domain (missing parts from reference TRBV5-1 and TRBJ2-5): KAGVTQTPRYLIKTRGQQVTLSCSPISGHRSVSWYQQTPGQGLQFLFEYFSETQRNKGNFPGRFSGRQFSNSRSEMNVSTLELGDSALYLCASSSGGQETQYFGPGTRLLVL.

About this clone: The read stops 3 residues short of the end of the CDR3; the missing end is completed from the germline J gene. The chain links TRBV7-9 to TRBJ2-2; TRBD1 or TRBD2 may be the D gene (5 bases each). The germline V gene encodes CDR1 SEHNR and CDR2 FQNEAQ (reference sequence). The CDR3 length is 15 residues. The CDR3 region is CASSLIQGANEKLFF. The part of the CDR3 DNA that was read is TGTGCCAGCAGCCTTATCCAGGGAGCTAATGAAAAG.

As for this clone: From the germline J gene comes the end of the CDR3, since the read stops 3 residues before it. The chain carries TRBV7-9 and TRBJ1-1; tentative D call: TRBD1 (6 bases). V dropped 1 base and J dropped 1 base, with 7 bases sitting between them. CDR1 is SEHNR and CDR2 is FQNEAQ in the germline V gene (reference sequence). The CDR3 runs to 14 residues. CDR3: CASSLGQENTEAFF. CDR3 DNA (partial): TGTGCCAGCAGCTTAGGACAGGAGAACACTGAA.

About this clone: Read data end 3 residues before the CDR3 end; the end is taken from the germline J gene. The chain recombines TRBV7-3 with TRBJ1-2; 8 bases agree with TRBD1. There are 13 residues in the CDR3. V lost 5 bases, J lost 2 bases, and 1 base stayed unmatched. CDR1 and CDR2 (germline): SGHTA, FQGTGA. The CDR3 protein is CASSQGANYGYTF. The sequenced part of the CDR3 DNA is TGTGCCAGCAGCCAGGGGGCCAACTATGGC.

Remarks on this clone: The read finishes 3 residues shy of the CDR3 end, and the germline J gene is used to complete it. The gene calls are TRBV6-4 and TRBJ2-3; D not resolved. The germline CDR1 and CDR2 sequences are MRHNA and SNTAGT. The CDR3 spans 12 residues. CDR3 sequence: CASSPRSETQYF. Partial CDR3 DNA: TGTGCCAGCAGTCCCCGGAGCGAGACG.

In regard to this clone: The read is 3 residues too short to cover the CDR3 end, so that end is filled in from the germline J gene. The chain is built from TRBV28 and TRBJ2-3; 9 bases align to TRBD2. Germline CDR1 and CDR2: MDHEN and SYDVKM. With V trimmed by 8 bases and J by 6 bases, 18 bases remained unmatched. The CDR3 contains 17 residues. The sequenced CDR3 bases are TGTGCCAGCCAAGTTTCGTACGCGGGAGGGCCTTTGGATACG. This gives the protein CASQVSYAGGPLDT. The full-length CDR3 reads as CASQVSYAGGPLDTQYF.

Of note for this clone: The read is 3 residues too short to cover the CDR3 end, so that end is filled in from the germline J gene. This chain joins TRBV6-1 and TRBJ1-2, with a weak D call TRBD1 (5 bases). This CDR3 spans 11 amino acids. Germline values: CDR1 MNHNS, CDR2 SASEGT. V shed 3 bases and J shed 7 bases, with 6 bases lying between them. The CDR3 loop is CASSDRAGYTF. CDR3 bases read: TGTGCCAGCAGTGACAGGGCTGGC.

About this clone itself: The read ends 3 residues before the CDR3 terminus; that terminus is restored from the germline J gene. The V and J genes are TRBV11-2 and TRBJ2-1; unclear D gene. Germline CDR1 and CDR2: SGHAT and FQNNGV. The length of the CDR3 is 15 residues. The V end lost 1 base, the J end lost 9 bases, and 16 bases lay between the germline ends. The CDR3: CASSLVSAGGFEQFF. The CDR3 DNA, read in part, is TGTGCCAGCAGCTTAGTAAGCGCCGGCGGATTTGAG.

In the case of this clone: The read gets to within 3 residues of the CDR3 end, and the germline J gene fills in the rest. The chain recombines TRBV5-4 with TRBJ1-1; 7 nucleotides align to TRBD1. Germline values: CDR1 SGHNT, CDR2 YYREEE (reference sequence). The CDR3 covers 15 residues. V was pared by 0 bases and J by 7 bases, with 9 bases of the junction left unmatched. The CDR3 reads CASSLESTGPIEAFF. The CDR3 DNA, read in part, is TGTGCCAGCAGCTTGGAATCGACAGGGCCAATTGAA.

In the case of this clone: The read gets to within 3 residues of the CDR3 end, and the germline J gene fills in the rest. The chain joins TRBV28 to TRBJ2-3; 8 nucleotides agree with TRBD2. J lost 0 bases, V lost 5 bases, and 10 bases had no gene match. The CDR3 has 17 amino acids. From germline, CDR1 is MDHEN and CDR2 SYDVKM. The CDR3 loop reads CASSRGGGRTSTDTQYF. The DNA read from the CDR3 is TGTGCCAGCAGTCGTGGGGGCGGGAGGACGAGCACAGATACG.

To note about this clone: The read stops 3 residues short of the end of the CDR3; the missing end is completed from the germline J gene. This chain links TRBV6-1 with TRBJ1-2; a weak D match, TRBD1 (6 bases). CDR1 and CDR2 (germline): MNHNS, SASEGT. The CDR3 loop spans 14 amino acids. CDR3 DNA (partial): TGTGCCAGCAGTGCGCCTCAAGGGGGTGAAGGC. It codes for CASSAPQGGEG. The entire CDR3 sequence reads CASSAPQGGEGYTF.

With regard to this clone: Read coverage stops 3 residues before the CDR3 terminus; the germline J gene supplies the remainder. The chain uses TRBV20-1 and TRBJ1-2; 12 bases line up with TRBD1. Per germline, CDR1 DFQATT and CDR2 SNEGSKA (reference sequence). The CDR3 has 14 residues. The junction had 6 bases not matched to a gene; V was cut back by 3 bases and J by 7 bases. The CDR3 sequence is CSASAGTGGFGYTF. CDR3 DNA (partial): TGCAGTGCTAGTGCCGGGACAGGGGGCTTTGGC.